Sequencing of this TCR beta chain was carried out in a study of blood T cell repertoires in COVID-19. Participant-given clinical history determined each cohort assignment. TCRdb's table, derived via immunoSEQ multiplex PCR, lists solely in-frame clones and lacks some. The repertoire holds around 190,000 clones, with about 91% as singletons. Germline values: CDR1 LNHDA, CDR2 SQIVND (reference sequence). V lost 0 bases and J lost 5, with 14 bases in between. CDR3 length: 16 residues. The chain carries TRBV19 and TRBJ2-1, with D maybe TRBD2 (6 bases). Source material: PBMCs or T cells enriched from blood (not recorded which). This clonotype was obtained from a man younger than 35 with acute COVID-19. CDR3 region: CASSIETGTGDNEQFF. In DNA, the CDR3 is TGTGCCAGTAGTATAGAAACCGGGACGGGAGACAATGAGCAGTTCTTC.